The subject of this entry is one T cell receptor beta chain. This clone was detected a few times. Its antigen is currently not known. Per-nucleotide qualities are absent, and no much larger clonotype sits a single base away. The sample originates from a study of cytomegalovirus exposure and HLA in healthy donors (dated by TCRdb to about 2017). With regard to the full study: An earlier analysis of roughly 630 of the donors reported about 250 Gb of sequence data and roughly 110 million unique TCR beta sequences from approximately 180 million T cells. Roughly 300 gigabases of sequencing data and approximately 85 million unique TCR sequences were included in an early release covering under 650 HLA-typed donors. Of the roughly 400 genotyped donors, less than 85% were placed in the genetic ancestry cluster associated with self-reported Caucasian donors. The study aimed to test whether cataloging public T cell receptors could reveal signatures of past pathogen exposure. The study used immunosequencing to profile the T cell repertoires of 666 subjects and linked those repertoires to cytomegalovirus serostatus. Besides the first cohort of 666 subjects, a separate validation cohort made up of over 95 different subjects was used. To predict cytomegalovirus infection status, the study combined high-throughput TCR immunosequencing, statistical association of individual TCRs with disease status, and machine learning. In a later analysis, previously published TCR beta repertoires from some 640 donors were re-analyzed and high-resolution HLA genotyping was added so that TCR occurrence patterns could be studied. Rather than drawing on any new phenotypic data, the later analysis identified candidate immune exposures from TCR beta sequences and the way those sequences occurred across donors. To decide whether each TCR beta V gene segment behaved as functional or pseudogenic, an earlier analysis of some 570 of the donors relied on high-throughput TCR beta sequencing. Donor age, sex, ethnicity and CMV serostatus were compiled together with the repertoire data. Genome-wide SNP genotypes for about 65% of the 666 donors were used in a later genetic analysis, which treated that subset as a discovery cohort. Every discovery cohort repertoire had been produced on one sequencing platform. Both class I and class II loci were covered by HLA typing, at four-digit resolution. The number of typed donors differed by locus: roughly 629-640 for A, B, C, DRB1 and DQB1; 500 to 550 for DQA1; 606 for DPA1; and approximately 450 for DPB1. About five DR-DQ haplotypes were treated as single units for association and clustering because of strong linkage in the cohort. Among 398 genotyped donors of the cohort, an average of approximately 200,000 unique TCR beta nucleotide sequences was sequenced per donor, of which approximately 19% were non-productive.

V gives up 6 bases and J gives up 4 bases, and the segment between their germline ends measures 12 bases. For CDR1 and CDR2, the germline V gene lists SQVTM and ANQGSEA. Including cysteine and phenylalanine, the CDR3 has 12 amino acids. Only the CDR3 region is kept as DNA, spanning 36 bases read in frame from base 1. The cohort was made up of 666 healthy bone marrow donors. All cohort members were sampled while nominally healthy, although unrecorded immune exposures were likely present. The donor was CMV seropositive and belonged to the group of 250 to 300 seropositive cohort members. Each donor provided a peripheral blood sample, and peripheral blood mononuclear cells were used for TCR beta sequencing. The Qiagen DNeasy Blood Extraction Kit was used to extract genomic DNA from the blood cell samples. General study outcomes and caveats: Because some donors lacked HLA typing at each locus, the association tests relied only on the typed subset. The study gave a list of under 200 TCR beta chains associated with cytomegalovirus. Compared with the roughly 710-donor mean, donors in an Asian-associated ancestry cluster had fewer N-insertions in productive TCRs, according to a later genetic analysis. This cohort had only TCR beta chains sequenced, and the lack of alpha or paired-chain data limited which features could be detected. The sequencing pipeline was judged likely to have produced a cluster of highly shared sequence variants as a technical artifact. The only immune exposure information available for the cohort was CMV serostatus. In an earlier analysis of 450 to 750 of the donors, most TCR beta V segments appeared in productive rearrangements about 87% or about 30% of the time, broadly matching IMGT annotations. When HLA alleles, especially DR and DQ, strongly co-occurred, attributing TCR associations to individual alleles was difficult. In a later analysis, the rate of TCR association differed among HLA loci, with DRB1 alleles having the most associated TCRs and HLA-C alleles having the fewest. Most TCR sequences were observed very rarely across donors, whereas some public TCRs were present in many individuals. Presence/absence analyses assumed roughly uniform sequencing depth across donors, an assumption that may not hold. The 87-base-pair reads could not distinguish some IMGT-functional V segments, including TRBV6-2 and TRBV6-3, so those segments were excluded. Linkage disequilibrium might explain the correlated functional status among segregating V segments, but an unknown experimental factor could not be excluded. According to the authors, the approach could potentially be generalized to other disease states and immunological phenotypes. In a later analysis, most CMV-associated TCR beta chains were found to appear HLA-restricted, with HLA associations seemingly driven largely by CMV exposure. In a later analysis, HLA-associated TCR beta chains showed more clonal expansion and lower generation probabilities than non-associated chains that were equally common. A further reported finding was that TCR beta sequences accurately predicted the HLA-A and HLA-B alleles for most subjects in the first cohort. In a later analysis, some 17,000 TCR beta sequences were associated with specific HLA alleles at a false discovery rate of 0.05. In vitro tests confirmed that three of the cytomegalovirus-associated TCR beta chains recognize cytomegalovirus antigens. Because counts were too low, seventeen rarely observed V segments, including chromosome 9 orphons, were excluded from the earlier analysis of roughly 580 of the donors. In both the original and validation cohorts, the classifier was reported to diagnose cytomegalovirus status with high specificity and sensitivity. In a later genetic analysis, a missense DCLRE1C variant was associated with V-gene and J-gene trimming of TCR beta chains, and the association was replicated in an independent cohort. In a later analysis, several top co-occurrence clusters were reported to appear linked to parvovirus B19, influenza, CMV and Epstein-Barr virus.

The method was the immunoSEQ multiplex PCR assay. A mixture of 60 forward primers for TCR Vbeta segments and 13 reverse primers for TCR Jbeta segments was used in the multiplex PCR. The CDR3 region of rearranged TCR beta genes was amplified from genomic DNA by a multiplex PCR assay. On the Illumina HiSeq System, the amplified TCR beta libraries were sequenced as 87-base-pair reads. In the authors' own workflow: A later analysis counted tens of millions of unique TCR beta chains across the 650 to 800 repertoires, and around 9.9 million of these chains were shared by at least two donors. Raw reads were error-corrected and collapsed into unique sequences with a nearest-neighbor algorithm that merged closely related sequences to remove PCR and sequencing errors. CDR3 sequences were aligned to IMGT reference sequences to assign V, D and J gene segments. For a sequence to be retained, a match of at least six nucleotides to both a V gene segment and a J gene segment was required. Rearrangements were classified as productive when the CDR3 lacked stop codons and remained in frame with V and J, and all other rearrangements were classified as non-productive. Following IMGT convention, CDR3 was defined as the stretch from the second conserved V-encoded cysteine up to the conserved J-encoded phenylalanine. The earlier analysis of 500 to 600 of the donors excluded sequences that lacked an unambiguous match to a single V gene segment. In an earlier analysis of some 590 of the donors, V segments were called functional above 56.7% productive rearrangements and were called segregating when the between-donor standard deviation exceeded 5%. A statistical classification framework was built to diagnose cytomegalovirus status from the catalog of TCR beta chain sequences. A later analysis assigned V and J genes by comparing TCR nucleotide sequences with IMGT/GENE-DB human TR gene sequences. A later analysis assigned CDR3 sequences and most-parsimonious VDJ recombination scenarios with the TCRdist pipeline. In a later analysis, each TCR beta chain was defined by its CDR3 amino acid sequence together with its V-gene family, and reads without a unique V-gene family were excluded. A later analysis removed 592 highly shared, low-generation-probability nucleotide sequences to deal with suspected cross-contamination and a sequencing artifact. For each public chain, a later analysis derived a clonal expansion index from normalized ranks of inferred template counts within each repertoire. In a later analysis, generation probabilities were computed with a VDJ recombination model fitted to out-of-frame rearrangements, and the resulting probabilities were checked against IGoR. In a later analysis, TCR-TCR, TCR-HLA and TCR-CMV co-occurrence was scored with hypergeometric tests, and a repertoire-size bias correction was applied to TCR pairs. A later analysis estimated false discovery rates by permuting HLA or CMV assignments 20 times. A later analysis grouped co-occurring TCRs with DBSCAN, adding TCRdist sequence similarity when clustering within HLA-allele-positive subsets. Repertoires with fewer than 30,000 or more than 120,000 public chains, plus five repertoires with anomalous nucleotide sharing, were excluded from co-occurrence clustering. Drawn from immuneACCESS, this table holds only the in-frame rearrangements with V and J called that TCRdb kept. Clones are partly lost; checked studies trace under half to an unresolved V gene and leave the rest unexplained. V and J calls and clone size come straight from that table; D and trimming were deduced from the DNA. The sample records about 100,000 clones, around 72% of which are singletons. Approximately 15% of the sample comes from the top ten.

The sample taken for sequencing was PBMCs. The chain is assembled from TRBV29-1 and TRBJ1-2; the D gene is perhaps TRBD1, from 6 matching bases. This sequence originates from a woman in her 40s in good health and CMV-seropositive. The encoded CDR3 is CSVAGGAYGYTF. The DNA sequence reads TGCAGCGTGGCCGGGGGGGCCTATGGCTACACCTTC.